This T cell receptor (beta chain) originates from a study of human T cells and chemical hapten exposure (dated by TCRdb to 2020 to 2022). For the study in its entirety: For sensitization, 2% DPC in acetone was applied to a 2 cm by 2 cm area of upper inner arm skin. Patients additionally received weekly therapeutic DPC doses to the scalp throughout the approximately 22-week study period. Patch testing was performed on the upper back with Finn chambers containing 0.01% DPC, and the patch tests were scored after 6 days according to International Contact Dermatitis Research Group standards. The patient cohort, mostly female, included alopecia areata with under or over 50% scalp involvement, alopecia totalis and alopecia universalis. Libraries were pooled for sequencing, and per-sample TCR yields varied mainly because of small differences in library volumes within the pool. The study tracked peripheral blood TCR repertoire changes in vivo during primary and secondary sensitization to the hapten diphenylcyclopropenone (DPC) in alopecia patients. Patient blood was sampled pre-sensitization (week 0) and at 2, 6 and about 24 weeks after DPC sensitization. Twenty-nine alopecia patients gave blood for TCR sequencing at one to four time points (pre-sensitization, 2, 6 and 24 weeks).

The CDR3 has 20 amino acids, counting the end cysteine and phenylalanine. Only CDR3 DNA is held: 60 bases, read in frame from base 1. The junction shows trimming of 0 bases on V and 1 base on J, plus 23 bases between the germline ends. The CDR1 and CDR2 encoded by the germline V gene are LGHNA and YSLEER. This clonotype showed up many times. Its target antigen remains unknown. Base quality data are lacking; no much larger clone is found one base away. Results and caveats for the whole study, not just this receptor: Compared with pre-sensitization or healthy control sets, expanded TCRs formed significantly more large CDR3 similarity clusters, which is consistent with antigen-driven responses. Patch test score correlated positively with the number of PT1 expanded TCRs, reaching significance at thresholds 8, 16 and 32 but not at 4. No change with DPC sensitization was found in the number of TCRs above 1 in 1000 frequency, and no evidence of global repertoire structure alterations was found. After repeated subsampling, changes were observed in the strength of the expansion versus patch-test correlation and in the threshold at which the correlation became significant. Because every patient had alopecia, a presumed autoimmune disease, the patients' immune response might differ from that of healthy individuals.

The library was prepared using RACE. Data came from a NextSeq 500. Library preparation attached unique molecular identifiers to individual cDNA molecules for quantitative, reproducible TCR counting. Both TCR alpha and TCR beta chains were sequenced from each blood RNA sample. The original pipeline was this. A median of about 89,000 TCRs per sample was observed, with a range of 23,224 to 690,600. The Decombinator software suite was used to annotate the V, J and CDR3 of the TCR reads. For the PS versus PT1 abundance plots, all samples were subsampled to the same number of TCRs (28,000). TCRs were defined as expanded if absent before sensitization and observed at least eight times at the 2-week time point. Using fastp trimming at Q25 and MiXCR clonotype assembly, TCRdb reanalyzed the public sequencing data and kept in-frame beta chains. Under each unique CDR3 protein, matching rows form one entry showing the most common genes and DNA. Clone size and V and J calls follow TCRdb, not the original study. Across this sample there are nearly 85,000 distinct CDR3 sequences, with around 10% seen only once. Together, the top ten hold 1.5% to 2% of the sample.

The meaning of the sample's time point label: patch test 2, 6 weeks after DPC sensitization. The treatment or condition label, as the study defines it: therapeutic diphenylcyclopropenone sensitization with weekly scalp DPC. At each patch-test visit, blood was drawn before the patch test was applied. Eligible patients were aged 18 to 70, diagnosed with alopecia, deemed suitable for DPC therapy, and excluded if pregnant. Total RNA was extracted from unfractionated whole blood collected in Tempus Blood RNA tubes. The sequencing here drew on whole blood, taken in connection with sensitization to the hapten diphenylcyclopropenone (DPC). The receptor chain draws on TRBV4-3 and TRBJ2-3; perhaps TRBD2 is the D gene, with 7 bases matching. The TCR sequence derives from a man in his late teens or twenties with alopecia areata. Some clones in this sample may be carry-over from other donors' samples. The CDR3 region has the sequence CASSQDFLGGPNVGTDTQYF. The bases read TGCGCCAGCAGCCAAGATTTCCTCGGGGGGCCTAATGTCGGCACAGATACGCAGTATTTT.